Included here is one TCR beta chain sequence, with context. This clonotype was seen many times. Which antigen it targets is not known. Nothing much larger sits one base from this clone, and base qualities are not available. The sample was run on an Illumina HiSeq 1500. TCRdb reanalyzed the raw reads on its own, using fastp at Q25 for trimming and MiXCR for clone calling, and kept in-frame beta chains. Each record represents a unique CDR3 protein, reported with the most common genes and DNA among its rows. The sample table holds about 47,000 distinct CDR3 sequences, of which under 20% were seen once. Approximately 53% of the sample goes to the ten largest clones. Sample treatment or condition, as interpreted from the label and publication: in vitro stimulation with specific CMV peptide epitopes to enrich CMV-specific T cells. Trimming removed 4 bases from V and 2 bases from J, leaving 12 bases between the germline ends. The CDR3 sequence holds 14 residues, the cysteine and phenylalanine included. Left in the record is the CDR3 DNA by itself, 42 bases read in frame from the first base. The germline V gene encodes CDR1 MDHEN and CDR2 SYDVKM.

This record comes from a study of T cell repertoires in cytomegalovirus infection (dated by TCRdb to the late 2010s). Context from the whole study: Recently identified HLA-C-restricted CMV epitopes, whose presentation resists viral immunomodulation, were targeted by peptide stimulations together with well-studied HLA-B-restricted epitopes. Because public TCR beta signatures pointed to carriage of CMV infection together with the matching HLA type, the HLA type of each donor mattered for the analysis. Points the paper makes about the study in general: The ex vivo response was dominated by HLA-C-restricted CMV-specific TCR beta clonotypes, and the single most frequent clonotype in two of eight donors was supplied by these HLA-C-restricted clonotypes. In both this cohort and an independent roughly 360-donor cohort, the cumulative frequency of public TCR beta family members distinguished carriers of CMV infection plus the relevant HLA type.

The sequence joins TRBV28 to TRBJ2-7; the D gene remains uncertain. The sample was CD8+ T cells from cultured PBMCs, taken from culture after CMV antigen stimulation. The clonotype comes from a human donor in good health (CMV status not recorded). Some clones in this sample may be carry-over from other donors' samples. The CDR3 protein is CASSYIGSTYEQYF. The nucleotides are TGTGCCAGCAGTTACATCGGATCTACCTACGAGCAGTACTTC.